This is a list of T cell receptor beta chains from one sample in a study of radiation and T cells in renal cell carcinoma. Profiling relied on immunoSEQ multiplex PCR, and the TCRdb table lists in-frame clones only, not all of them. Of roughly 15,000 clones in the sample, approximately 65% were seen once. This specimen was tumor tissue, taken from a patient whose treatment was nephrectomy without radiotherapy. These receptors were obtained from a man in his sixties with renal cell carcinoma. Both conserved end residues are part of each CDR3. Fields, in order: V gene, J gene, clone size, D gene, CDR3 DNA, CDR3 protein. The D gene is left open where the match is weak. Size is omitted from some rows. Given values are once, few, many or a class for expanded clones.

TRBV2	TRBJ2-6	few	-	TGTGCCAGCAGTTTACAGGGTTCTGGGGCCAACGTCCTGACTTTC	CASSLQGSGANVLTF
TRBV5-8	TRBJ1-1	few	-	TGTGCCAGCACTCTTCCGGGACGTAGGGAAGCTTTCTTT	CASTLPGRREAFF
TRBV19	TRBJ1-1	-	-	TGTGCCAGTAGTCGGAGAGGGGGCACTGAAGCTTTCTTT	CASSRRGGTEAFF
TRBV28	TRBJ1-1	-	TRBD1	TGTGCCAGCAGACCTAGGGACAGACCGAACACTGAAGCTTTCTTT	CASRPRDRPNTEAFF
TRBV2	TRBJ1-5	-	-	TGTGCCAGCAGTGAAGTAGGAATCAGCAATCAGCCCCAGCATTTT	CASSEVGISNQPQHF
TRBV2	TRBJ1-1	few	TRBD1	TGTGCCAGCACTCTGAGGGTAGGGACAGGGCTAACTGAAGCTTTCTTT	CASTLRVGTGLTEAFF
TRBV2	TRBJ2-7	once	-	TGTGCCAGCAGAGACAGCGAATCCTACGAGCAGTACTTC	CASRDSESYEQYF
TRBV28	TRBJ1-5	-	-	TGTGCCAGCACTTCGGGGGGGGCAGGCCCTTGGCCCCAGCATTTT	CASTSGGAGPWPQHF
TRBV30	TRBJ2-7	medium-sized	-	TGTGCCTGGAGTTCCCTCGAGCAGTACTTC	CAWSSLEQYF
TRBV28	TRBJ2-1	-	TRBD2	TGTGCCAGCCGGAAACTAGCGGGGGGGGTGAATGAGCAGTTCTTC	CASRKLAGGVNEQFF
TRBV19	TRBJ2-2	-	-	TGTGCCAGTAGTATGAGGAGGGCGGATACCCGGGAGCTGTTTTTT	CASSMRRADTRELFF
TRBV6-5	TRBJ1-3	few	TRBD1	TGTGCCAGCAGCCGGACAGGGGGGACTGGAAACACCATATATTTT	CASSRTGGTGNTIYF
TRBV5-1	TRBJ2-3	once	-	TGCGCCAGCAGCTTGGAGCTTAGCACAGATACGCAGTATTTT	CASSLELSTDTQYF
TRBV27	TRBJ1-4	medium-sized	-	TGTGCCAGCAGCCTCGCAGTTGCAACTAATGAAAAACTGTTTTTT	CASSLAVATNEKLFF
TRBV28	TRBJ2-7	-	-	TGTGCCAGCAGTTCAACCCGGGGGCTCAGGAACGAGCAGTACTTC	CASSSTRGLRNEQYF
TRBV10-3	TRBJ1-2	medium-sized	TRBD1	TGTGCCATCAGTGACTCGGGACAGCGGGGCTACACCTTC	CAISDSGQRGYTF
TRBV28	TRBJ2-3	-	TRBD2	TGTGCCAGCAGCCTAGCGGGGGTGAGAGATACGCAGTATTTT	CASSLAGVRDTQYF
TRBV29-1	TRBJ1-1	medium-sized	TRBD1	TGCAGCGTACAGGGGGACTTGAACACTGAAGCTTTCTTT	CSVQGDLNTEAFF
TRBV29-1	TRBJ2-7	-	-	TGCAGCGTCCTCCTCCGCGACGAGCAGTACTTC	CSVLLRDEQYF
TRBV6-5	TRBJ2-2	-	-	TGTGCCAGCAGTTACGGCCGGAGGCCGAACACCGGGGAGCTGTTTTTT	CASSYGRRPNTGELFF
TRBV7-2	TRBJ1-4	few	-	TGTGCCAGCAGCCCCCAGGGTGAAAAACTGTTTTTT	CASSPQGEKLFF
TRBV2	TRBJ2-7	-	TRBD1	TGTGCCAGCACCTCCGCGACAGGGGGCTACGAGCAGTACTTC	CASTSATGGYEQYF
TRBV6-6	TRBJ1-1	once	-	TGTGCCAGCACTATCCGGGTTCCGAACACTGAAGCTTTCTTT	CASTIRVPNTEAFF
TRBV18	TRBJ1-2	-	-	TGTGCCAGCTCACCCCAGGGGTCGGGCAGGGGATCGCATGGCTACACCTTC	CASSPQGSGRGSHGYTF
TRBV11-2	TRBJ1-2	-	TRBD1	TGTGCCAGCAGACGGGACAGGGGGGTGGGCTACACCTTC	CASRRDRGVGYTF
TRBV6-1	TRBJ1-4	-	-	TGTGCCAGCAAGATGACAACCTGGGCTGAAAAACTGTTTTTT	CASKMTTWAEKLFF
TRBV29-1	TRBJ2-1	-	-	TGCAGCGTTGCGTCGGACAGAATTAACTACAATGAGCAGTTCTTC	CSVASDRINYNEQFF
TRBV28	TRBJ1-5	few	-	TGTGCCAGCCGAACTCGCGGACAGCAGCATTTT	CASRTRGQQHF
TRBV5-1	TRBJ1-1	few	-	TGCGCCAGCAGCTTCCAGAACACTGAAGCTTTCTTT	CASSFQNTEAFF
TRBV4-3	TRBJ1-4	-	-	TGCGCCAGCAGCCCAGAGAATGAAAAACTGTTTTTT	CASSPENEKLFF
TRBV29-1	TRBJ2-3	-	-	TGCAGCGTGAAGGGGACTGCAGTCTTTGGGACAGATACGCAGTATTTT	CSVKGTAVFGTDTQYF
TRBV6-6	TRBJ1-6	-	-	TGTGCCAGCACCGGGGACCCTAATAATTCACCCCTCCACTTT	CASTGDPNNSPLHF